This TCR beta chain derives from a study of lymphopenia after photon versus proton radiotherapy. Study-level results: Only patients who died were analyzed for survival; proton advantage is unproven. After lymphocyte nadir, photon-treated repertoires showed oligoclonal expansion, especially CD8+ Temra. Under photons, naive T cells and diversity fell while effector/memory populations rose. In patients who died, overall survival fell as post-nadir TCR diversity dropped more.

TCRdb's table, derived via immunoSEQ multiplex PCR, lists solely in-frame clones and lacks some. The sample carries tens of thousands of clones, 92% recorded once. Germline V gives CDR1 MNHEY, CDR2 SVGAGI. The CDR3 has 11 residues. The ends were cut back, 11 bases at V and 6 bases at J, with 13 bases in the middle. The table lists this clone with a few counts. The antigen remains undetermined. The V and J genes are TRBV6-5 and TRBJ1-2; tentative D call: TRBD1 (6 bases). Sequencing was performed on peripheral blood, taken from a patient treated with photon-based radiotherapy. This clonotype was obtained from a woman aged 40-49 years with cholangiocarcinoma. The CDR3 loop is CAVQGINGYTF. The CDR3 DNA reads as TGTGCCGTCCAGGGGATCAATGGCTACACCTTC.